This entry concerns a single T cell receptor (beta chain). There are 18 residues in the CDR3. The germline CDR1 and CDR2 sequences are KGHSH and LQKENI. The V end was cut by 2 bases, the J end by 6 bases, with 23 bases between. This record comes from a study of long-term antiretroviral therapy in people with HIV. At the survey level, the v3.0 immunoSEQ assay was run. The protocol was immunoSEQ multiplex PCR, while the TCRdb copy is restricted to in-frame clones and leaves out a portion. The table shows about 16,000 clones, with over 70% occurring only once. The input for sequencing was unsorted PBMCs, taken 2.3 years after starting antiretroviral therapy. This receptor was identified in a woman aged 40 to 49 with HIV. The chain uses TRBV18 and TRBJ2-1; tentatively, D is TRBD2 (5 bases). DNA for the CDR3: TGTGCCAGCTCACCATCCGCCATCGCGGGCCTAGATGGCAATGAGCAGTTCTTC. This encodes CASSPSAIAGLDGNEQFF.